This T cell receptor beta chain was obtained from a study of T cells in Graves' hyperthyroidism and ophthalmopathy (dated by TCRdb to the late 2010s). Study-wide context: Peripheral blood was sampled at the time of initial diagnosis, prior to any treatment. An independent validation cohort of under 20 hyperthyroidism patients and 17 patients who later progressed to ophthalmopathy tested prospective prediction of ophthalmopathy. For training and testing, the roughly 100 patients in the discovery cohort were randomly divided in a 7:3 ratio. After blood sampling, hyperthyroidism patients were treated with methimazole at a starting dose of 30 mg daily, and ophthalmopathy patients were treated with high-dose intravenous methylprednisolone. To identify TCR V-J signatures that set the groups apart, the researchers used a discovery cohort of about a hundred patients, made up of fewer than 50 with Graves' ophthalmopathy and 55 to 65 with stable Graves' hyperthyroidism. The paper reports TCR Vbeta CDR3 sequencing of 130 to 150 peripheral blood samples: under 45 ophthalmopathy, around 80 hyperthyroidism and 17 progressor patients. In more than 5 Graves' hyperthyroidism patients, the study also compared T-cell repertoires from thyroid tissue with T-cell repertoires from blood. Points the paper makes about the study in general: A 13 V-J signature model separated ophthalmopathy from stable hyperthyroidism, with just over 85% sensitivity and roughly 81% specificity in cross-validation and 80%/75% in testing. Most expanded thyroid clonotypes (frequency above 0.001) were also detected in blood, suggesting blood repertoires may reflect thyroid immune responses. Sample size was not statistically predetermined, and investigators were not blinded to group allocation. During validation, the model predicted progression to ophthalmopathy a median of around 7 months ahead of onset, with 70.59% sensitivity and around 72% specificity.

The TCR beta CDR3 regions were amplified from the RNA transcripts. The first round of RT-PCR for the TCR CDR3 was performed with the HTBI primer set and the Qiagen OneStep RT-PCR kit. The libraries were constructed in a second round of multiplex PCR and then size-selected and purified. Libraries were sequenced paired-end with 100 bp reads on an Illumina HiSeq2000. The paper's processing steps were these. SOAPnuke was used to process the raw data, throwing out any read that contained adapters or uncalled bases, had a mean Phred below 15, or lacked an exact constant-primer or identifier match. COPE v1.2.5 was used to merge high-quality paired reads, and clonotypes were defined as unique nucleotide sequences. MiTCR v1.1 was used to align the clonotypes against IMGT TRBV, TRBD and TRBJ reference segments. Only V-J combinations with frequency above 0.0001, covering approximately 99% of repertoires, were analysed. The TCS score was defined as F50 (clonal expansion) divided by E x V (chaos), with BLOSUM62-based TCRdist calculated between CDR3 peptides within each V-J. Welch's t-statistics and random forest reduced 450 to 600 V-J features to 13, which were used in a naive Bayes classifier (R e1071). The public reads were run again by TCRdb, first through fastp at Q25 and then through MiXCR, and only productive beta chains were kept. Duplicate CDR3 protein sequences are folded into a single record with the most common DNA and genes. TCRdb, not the authors, supplied the V and J calls. This sample lists more than 500,000 distinct CDR3 sequences; around 15% were detected once. The ten biggest clones cover approximately 32% of the sample.

About this clonotype itself: This receptor's antigen is unknown. No base qualities exist here, and no much larger clone lies one base off it.

Moderately to severely active disease, a Clinical Activity Score of at least 3, a NOSPECS grade of at least 4, and a duration under 3 months were present in ophthalmopathy patients. The study excluded patients with uncontrolled infections, other autoimmune diseases, pregnancy or lactation. Diagnoses relied on clinical symptoms, serum thyroxine and TRAb, thyroid ultrasound and orbital computed tomography. Ficoll-Paque density gradient centrifugation was used to isolate PBMCs from about 10 ml of fresh peripheral blood. Trizol reagent was used to extract total RNA, and RNA quality was then checked on an Agilent 2100 Bioanalyzer. Including the terminal cysteine and phenylalanine, the CDR3 comprises 15 residues. The sequence is cut down to CDR3 DNA, 45 bases in frame from base 1. After removal of 3 bases from V and 2 bases from J, the junction retains 8 bases not matched to a gene. Reading the germline V gene (reference sequence) gives CDR1 DFQATT and CDR2 SNEGSKA.

The chain couples TRBV20-1 to TRBJ2-7; TRBD1 matches 9 bases in the middle. The sample taken for sequencing was blood. The clonotype originates from a woman aged 25-40 years with Graves' ophthalmopathy. The nucleotide sequence is given as TGCAGTGCTAGGGAACCGGGACAGGGAACCTACGAGCAGTACTTC. Translated, it gives CSAREPGQGTYEQYF.